Listed below are T cell receptor beta chains from one sample, sequenced in a study of shared clonotypes between healthy human individuals. The protocol was immunoSEQ multiplex PCR, while the TCRdb copy is restricted to in-frame clones and leaves out a portion. The table shows 2 million to 2.5 million clones, with under 97% occurring only once. Material for sequencing was naive CD4+ T cells sorted from blood. The receptor set was obtained from a man aged 18 to 29 in good health. The CDR3 runs from the conserved cysteine through the conserved F or W. D genes are given only for firm matches. Rows give clone size only sometimes, using once, few, many, or a class for an expanded clone.

14,TRBJ1-2,TRBV5-1,.,.,TGCGCCAGCAGCCCCCCGGGGGGAAACTATGGCTACACCTTC,CASSPPGGNYGYTF
15,TRBJ2-3,TRBV6-5,.,TRBD2,TGTGCCAGCAGTCTCCTAGCGGGGGGGGCAGATACGCAGTATTTT,CASSLLAGGADTQYF
13,TRBJ1-2,TRBV7-2,.,TRBD1,TGTGCCAGCAGCTCGGGACAGGGGTATGGCTACACCTTC,CASSSGQGYGYTF
15,TRBJ1-4,TRBV5-5,.,.,TGTGCCAGCAACAAAGGGGTCGGGACTACCGAAAAACTGTTTTTT,CASNKGVGTTEKLFF
14,TRBJ1-2,TRBV6-1,.,.,TGTGCCAGCAGTCCAAGAGGAGGGGCCTATGGCTACACCTTC,CASSPRGGAYGYTF
16,TRBJ2-5,TRBV7-2,once,TRBD2,TGTGCCAGCAGCCTAAGGACTAGCGGGAGTTGGGAGACCCAGTACTTC,CASSLRTSGSWETQYF
15,TRBJ1-5,TRBV4-1,.,TRBD1,TGCGCCAGCAGCCAAACGGACAGGGTGGGCCAGCCCCAGCATTTT,CASSQTDRVGQPQHF
14,TRBJ1-2,TRBV7-9,.,.,TGTGCCAGCAGCTTGGACTGGGGAGGAGATGGCTACACCTTC,CASSLDWGGDGYTF
14,TRBJ2-7,TRBV11-2,.,.,TGTGCCAGCAGCTTCTCGAGGGGTGGCGACGAGCAGTACTTC,CASSFSRGGDEQYF
16,TRBJ2-1,TRBV4-1,.,TRBD2,TGCGCCAGCAGCCAAGATCCGGGGACTAGCGGAAGAAAGCAGTTCTTC,CASSQDPGTSGRKQFF
13,TRBJ1-4,TRBV6-5,.,.,TGTGCCAGCAGTTACTCGCTTTGGGAAAAACTGTTTTTT,CASSYSLWEKLFF
15,TRBJ2-2,TRBV5-1,.,.,TGCGCCAGCAGCCCCTTGGGACAGAACACCGGGGAGCTGTTTTTT,CASSPLGQNTGELFF
15,TRBJ1-4,TRBV10-3,.,.,TGTGCCATCAGTGAATTTAAGTCAACTAATGAAAAACTGTTTTTT,CAISEFKSTNEKLFF
13,TRBJ1-1,TRBV6-5,.,.,TGTGCCAGCTCCTCGGGGCGTTACACTGAAGCTTTCTTT,CASSSGRYTEAFF
15,TRBJ1-4,TRBV7-9,.,.,TGTGCCAGCAGCCGAATGTCGAGTGGGAATGAAAAACTGTTTTTT,CASSRMSSGNEKLFF
12,TRBJ1-1,TRBV14,.,.,TGTGCCAGCAGCCAGGTTAGGACTGAAGCTTTCTTT,CASSQVRTEAFF
13,TRBJ2-3,TRBV29-1,.,TRBD1,TGCAGCATGCTGGACAGGGGGCAAGGAACGCAGTATTTT,CSMLDRGQGTQYF
15,TRBJ2-7,TRBV30,.,TRBD1,TGTGCCTGGAGTGCAAACAGGGGGCGCGGCTACGAGCAGTACTTC,CAWSANRGRGYEQYF
17,TRBJ1-2,TRBV15,.,TRBD1,TGTGCCACCAGCTTACCCGGACAGGGGACCCCTAACTATGGCTACACCTTC,CATSLPGQGTPNYGYTF
15,TRBJ1-6,TRBV28,.,TRBD1,TGTGCCAGCAGTCGAGGACAGGGTAATGGTTCACCCCTCCACTTT,CASSRGQGNGSPLHF
13,TRBJ2-5,TRBV4-3,once,.,TGCGCCAGCAGCCAGGAGGGGATGGTTGCCCAGTACTTC,CASSQEGMVAQYF
16,TRBJ2-1,TRBV7-7,.,.,TGTGCTAGCAGCTTCAGCGCCATAGGGACCTACAATGAGCAGTTCTTC,CASSFSAIGTYNEQFF
15,TRBJ2-1,TRBV7-8,.,TRBD2,TGTGCCAGCAGCCAAGAGCGGGGGAACTACAATGAGCAGTTCTTC,CASSQERGNYNEQFF
12,TRBJ1-5,TRBV28,.,.,TGTGCCAGCAGGCGGATGAATCAGCCCCAGCATTTT,CASRRMNQPQHF
15,TRBJ2-7,TRBV10-2,.,.,TGCGCCAGCAGTGAGTCGAAAGGCTACTCCTACGAGCAGTACTTC,CASSESKGYSYEQYF
15,TRBJ2-7,TRBV18,.,TRBD1,TGTGCCAGCTCACAACAAACAGGGGGCGGCTACGAGCAGTACTTC,CASSQQTGGGYEQYF
19,TRBJ2-1,TRBV18,.,TRBD2,TGTGCCAGCTCAACCGGACTAGCGGGGGGCAAAACCTCCTACAATGAGCAGTTCTTC,CASSTGLAGGKTSYNEQFF
13,TRBJ2-7,TRBV29-1,.,.,TGCAGCATCCGACTCTGGAGCTCCTACGAGCAGTACTTC,CSIRLWSSYEQYF
15,TRBJ2-7,TRBV28,.,.,TGTGCCAGCAACGCACCTGGACAGAACATTTACGAGCAGTACTTC,CASNAPGQNIYEQYF
11,TRBJ2-3,TRBV20-1,.,.,TGCAGTCGGGGCCTGGGAGATACGCAGTATTTT,CSRGLGDTQYF
15,TRBJ1-1,TRBV30,.,.,TGTGCCTGGAGCGGGGGATGGCGGATGAACACTGAAGCTTTCTTT,CAWSGGWRMNTEAFF
15,TRBJ2-2,TRBV5-1,.,.,TGCGCCAGCAGCTTGGATGCAGGAGGCACCGGGGAGCTGTTTTTT,CASSLDAGGTGELFF
14,TRBJ2-3,TRBV19,.,TRBD1,TGTGCCAGTCGAGACAGGGGGGGCACAGATACGCAGTATTTT,CASRDRGGTDTQYF
17,TRBJ2-1,TRBV27,.,TRBD2,TGTGCCAGCAGCAGAGGACTAGCGGGTACAACTTGGGATGAGCAGTTCTTC,CASSRGLAGTTWDEQFF
13,TRBJ2-5,TRBV19,.,.,TGTGCCAGTAGTATCCGAGGGCAAGAGACCCAGTACTTC,CASSIRGQETQYF
15,TRBJ1-2,TRBV28,.,TRBD1,TGTGCCAGCAGTTCCGCTCGGGACAGTCTAAAGAGCTACACCTTC,CASSSARDSLKSYTF
16,TRBJ2-3,TRBV5-1,.,TRBD2,TGCGCCAGCAGCGAGACTAGCGGGGGGGCCACAGATACGCAGTATTTT,CASSETSGGATDTQYF
14,TRBJ2-1,TRBV5-1,.,TRBD1,TGCGCCAGCAGCGGAGGACAGGGTATCCATGAGCAGTTCTTC,CASSGGQGIHEQFF
15,TRBJ2-7,TRBV7-2,.,TRBD2,TGTGCCAGCAGTTCTACTCCCGGGACTAGCGGCGAGCAGTACTTC,CASSSTPGTSGEQYF
15,TRBJ2-3,TRBV6-1,.,.,TGTGCCAGCAGTGAACTCAGGGACTTTACAGATACGCAGTATTTT,CASSELRDFTDTQYF
13,TRBJ2-7,TRBV7-6,.,.,TGTGCCAGCAGCCTCTCAGGGAAGTACGAGCAGTACTTC,CASSLSGKYEQYF
14,TRBJ2-1,TRBV6-4,.,TRBD2,TGTGCCAGCAGTGAAACTAGCGGGAGTACTGAGCAGTTCTTC,CASSETSGSTEQFF
14,TRBJ1-5,TRBV7-2,once,.,TGTGCCAGCAGCTTACTGACAGCCGATCAGCCCCAGCATTTT,CASSLLTADQPQHF
16,TRBJ1-1,TRBV19,.,.,TGTGCCAGTAGTACACTTTGGGGGGCGGTCGGGACTGAAGCTTTCTTT,CASSTLWGAVGTEAFF
13,TRBJ1-1,TRBV5-1,.,.,TGCGCCAGCAGCCCCGGCACTAACACTGAAGCTTTCTTT,CASSPGTNTEAFF
15,TRBJ1-6,TRBV11-2,.,.,TGTGCCAGCAGCTGGGGCCCCCAAGGCGGTTCACCCCTCCACTTT,CASSWGPQGGSPLHF
15,TRBJ1-3,TRBV6-6,.,.,TGTGCCAGCAGTTACGGAGATACCTCTGGAAACACCATATATTTT,CASSYGDTSGNTIYF
19,TRBJ2-6,TRBV11-3,.,.,TGTGCCAGCAGCTTTTTCTCGGCAGAGCCGTCAACTGGGGCCAACGTCCTGACTTTC,CASSFFSAEPSTGANVLTF
16,TRBJ2-7,TRBV6-6,.,TRBD2,TGTGCCAGCAACCCGGGACTAGCGGACCCATCTTACGAGCAGTACTTC,CASNPGLADPSYEQYF
14,TRBJ2-3,TRBV4-3,.,.,TGCGCCAGCAGCCAAGAGGGAAGCACAGATACGCAGTATTTT,CASSQEGSTDTQYF
13,TRBJ1-2,TRBV5-1,few,TRBD1,TGCGCCAGCAGCCAAAGGACAGGGCCTCCCTTTCACTTC,CASSQRTGPPFHF
14,TRBJ2-7,TRBV6-5,.,TRBD1,TGTGCCAGCAGTTTGGGTTCAGGGGGCTACGAGCAGTACTTC,CASSLGSGGYEQYF
13,TRBJ1-2,TRBV5-1,.,TRBD1,TGCGCCAGCAGCTTGGGGCAGGGGGATGGCTACACCTTC,CASSLGQGDGYTF
15,TRBJ1-1,TRBV7-9,.,TRBD1,TGTGCCAGCAGCTTGACAGGGGGCAGGAACACTGAAGCTTTCTTT,CASSLTGGRNTEAFF
14,TRBJ1-5,TRBV6-1,.,.,TGTGCCAGCAGCTCACAGGGCTTGTCTCAGCCCCAGCATTTT,CASSSQGLSQPQHF